This passage covers 4 T cell receptor beta chains from one sample sequenced in a study of graft-versus-host responses after intestinal transplantation. Their antigens remain unidentified. Measured with immunoSEQ multiplex PCR; TCRdb has only the in-frame clones, and not every one. The data show more than 65,000 clones, under 90% seen once. Here the sequenced sample was unstimulated CD4+ T cells sorted from spleen or lymph node cells, taken before transplant. The receptors derive from a human donor who was the organ donor for an intestinal transplant.

The rearrangement links TRBV6-4 to TRBJ1-3; possibly TRBD1 for D (5 bases). CDR3 size: 12 residues. Per germline, CDR1 MRHNA and CDR2 SNTAGT. Trimming stripped 6 bases from V and 3 bases from J, with 6 bases between. The CDR3 bases are TGTGCCAGCAGAGGGGTTGGAAACACCATATATTTT. This encodes CASRGVGNTIYF.

CDR3 nucleotide sequence: TGTGCCAGCAGTTTGCGCTATGGCTACACCTTC. This sequence encodes CASSLRYGYTF. The chain recombines TRBV28 with TRBJ1-2; no firm D call. This CDR3 region has 11 residues. Germline V gene sequence: CDR1 MDHEN, CDR2 SYDVKM. V gave up 3 bases and J gave up 4 bases, with 3 bases separating them.

This chain connects TRBV30 to TRBJ1-3; the D gene is possibly TRBD1 (6 bases). Germline CDR1 is GTSNPN and CDR2 is SVGIG (reference sequence). This CDR3 is 13 amino acids long. The ends were cut back, 4 bases at V and 3 bases at J, with 10 bases in the middle. CDR3 loop: CAWMVGGGNTIYF. Written as DNA, the CDR3 is TGTGCCTGGATGGTAGGGGGTGGAAACACCATATATTTT. The full variable domain, completed using reference TRBV30 and TRBJ1-3, is SQTIHQWPATLVQPVGSPLSLECTVEGTSNPNLYWYRQAAGRGLQLLFYSVGIGQISSEVPQNLSASRPQDRQFILSSKKLLLSDSGFYLCAWMVGGGNTIYFGEGSWLTVV.

The chain links TRBV19 to TRBJ2-3; 8 positions agree with TRBD2. CDR3 length: 17 amino acids. The trim removed 1 base at V and 5 bases at J, leaving 11 bases unmatched. Germline V gene lookup returns CDR1 LNHDA and CDR2 SQIVND (reference sequence). The chain's CDR3 is CASSIGYSGGREDTQYF. The CDR3 nucleotides are TGTGCCAGTAGTATAGGATATTCGGGGGGGAGAGAAGATACGCAGTATTTT.